Here is one T cell receptor (beta chain) with its context. A junction boundary mismatches the germline segment, possibly from a read error. Looked up from germline, CDR1 is SQVTM and CDR2 is ANQGSEA. This CDR3 region has 16 residues. These data belong to a study of CD8 T cells in Susac syndrome. Random hexamers were used to reverse transcribe an amount of roughly 0.5 to 1 ug RNA. TCRdb independently ran MiXCR on the immunoSEQ multiplex PCR reads; one entry per CDR3 protein. This sample carries fewer than 85,000 distinct CDR3 sequences, about 95% of them seen once, and the ten largest clones take under 0.5%.

This TCR came from a human donor with multiple sclerosis. The genes are TRBV29-1 and TRBJ2-6, with D possibly TRBD1 on 5 matching bases. Source material: CD8+ T cells from PBMCs. The CDR3 nucleotides are TGCAGCGTTGAAGATGTGGGAAACTCTGGGGCCAACGTCCTTACTTTC. Amino acid sequence: CSVEDVGNSGANVLTF.